The text below deals with one T cell receptor beta chain. The sample comes from a study of T cell responses to AZD1222 COVID-19 vaccine. V was clipped by 4 bases and J by 0 bases, with 5 bases between them. The CDR3 runs to 14 residues. The germline V gene has CDR1 SGHDT and CDR2 YYEEEE. TCRdb keeps only in-frame clones here, not all; method: immunoSEQ multiplex PCR. The table records 150,000 to 200,000 clones, approximately 90% of them present only once. The clonotype was recovered from an adult in good health. The source was peripheral blood, collected on day 0 of AZD1222 vaccination. This rearrangement joins TRBV5-6 to TRBJ1-6; no firm D call. The CDR3 sequence: CASSINSYNSPLHF. The CDR3 nucleotides read TGTGCCAGCAGCATAAACTCCTATAATTCACCCCTCCACTTT.